This entry lists 7 T cell receptor beta chains sequenced from one sample in a study of tumor-infiltrating lymphocytes in oesophageal squamous cell carcinoma. TCRdb analysed the PCR reads with MiXCR anew, one entry per CDR3 protein. The profile shows about 14,000 distinct CDR3 sequences, around half of them singletons. Sequencing used blood. The receptors come from a male donor with esophageal squamous cell carcinoma.

This chain connects TRBV5-6 to TRBJ2-1; D is perhaps TRBD1 or TRBD2 (9 bases each). The DNA end favors TRBJ2-7, so the J call may be wrong. The CDR3 loop spans 17 amino acids. The V gene's germline CDR1 is SGHDT and CDR2 YYEEEE. The CDR3 is CASSLDTGGGLAGQQYF. Written as DNA, the CDR3 is TGTGCCAGCAGCTTAGACACAGGGGGCGGCCTAGCGGGACAACAGTACTTC.

By share, this clonotype counts as medium-sized (0.01 to 0.1%). The chain employs TRBV7-2 and TRBJ2-1; 7 bases match TRBD1. The CDR3 loop spans 15 amino acids. The V and J ends lost 1 base and 2 bases, in that order; junction bases with no gene match: 2. CDR1 is SGHTA, CDR2 FQGNSA, per germline. The CDR3 bases are TGTGCCAGCAGCTTAGGGGGACAGACCTACAATGAGCAGTTCTTC. Protein: CASSLGGQTYNEQFF.

This clonotype was counted many times. V gene TRBV20-1 combines with J gene TRBJ2-1, with D maybe TRBD2 (6 bases). The CDR3 has 15 amino acids. The V gene's germline CDR1 is DFQATT and CDR2 SNEGSKA (reference sequence). Trimming removed 0 bases at V and 2 bases at J, with 11 bases between. The CDR3 sequence: CSAREGRDAYNEQFF. The CDR3 DNA is TGCAGTGCTAGAGAGGGGCGGGACGCCTACAATGAGCAGTTCTTC.

This chain connects TRBV12-5 to TRBJ2-6, with TRBD1 matching over 8 bases. Germline-derived CDR1 and CDR2 are LGHNT and FRNRAP. The V segment lost 2 bases and the J segment 0 bases; nucleotides outside the gene matches: 3. The CDR3 has 17 amino acids. CDR3 amino acids: CASGLSGGNSGANVLTF. CDR3 coding DNA: TGTGCTAGTGGTTTGTCAGGGGGCAACTCTGGGGCCAACGTCCTGACTTTC.

This clonotype has a single count. The chain combines TRBV7-9 with TRBJ1-1; no firm D call. The germline CDR1 and CDR2 sequences are SEHNR and FQNEAQ (reference sequence). This CDR3 is built from 13 residues. Trimming took off 2 bases at V and 1 base at J, with 5 bases between the two ends. The CDR3 loop reads CASSLRSNTEAFF. The CDR3 DNA sequence: TGTGCCAGCAGCTTAAGGTCGAACACTGAAGCTTTCTTT.

The genes are TRBV10-2 and TRBJ2-3; D not certain. The DNA matches TRBJ2-2 better at its end, which makes the J call doubtful. CDR3 length: 14 residues. Germline V lookup: CDR1 WSHSY, CDR2 SAAADI. The CDR3 sequence: CASSAVINTGELFF. As DNA, the CDR3 is TGCGCCAGCAGTGCCGTCATTAACACCGGGGAGCTGTTTTTT.

A single count supports this clonotype. The CDR3 is CASSPREAHRTDTQYF. The CDR3 DNA reads TGTGCCAGCAGCCCCCGGGAGGCCCATCGCACAGATACGCAGTATTTT. The gene calls are TRBV11-2 and TRBJ2-3; 7 bases are a match to TRBD2. Germline loops: CDR1 SGHAT, CDR2 FQNNGV. The CDR3 is 16 amino acids. After removal of 5 bases from V and 1 base from J, the junction contained 9 bases not matched to a gene.